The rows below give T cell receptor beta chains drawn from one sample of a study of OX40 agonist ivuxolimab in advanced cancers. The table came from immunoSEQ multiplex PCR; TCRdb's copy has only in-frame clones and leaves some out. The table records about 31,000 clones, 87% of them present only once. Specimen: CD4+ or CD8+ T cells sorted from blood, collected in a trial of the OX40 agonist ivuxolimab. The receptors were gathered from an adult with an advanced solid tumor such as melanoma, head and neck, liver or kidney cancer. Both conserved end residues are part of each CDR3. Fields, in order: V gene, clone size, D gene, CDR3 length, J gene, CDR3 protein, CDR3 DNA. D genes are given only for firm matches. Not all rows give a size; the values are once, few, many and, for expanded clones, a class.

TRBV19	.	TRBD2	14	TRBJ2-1	CASSPRTRSNEQFF	TGTGCCAGTAGTCCCAGGACTAGGAGCAATGAGCAGTTCTTC
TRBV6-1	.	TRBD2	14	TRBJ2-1	CASSPGTTNNEQFF	TGTGCCAGCAGTCCCGGGACTACTAACAATGAGCAGTTCTTC
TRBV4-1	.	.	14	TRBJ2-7	CASSQEGFTYEQYF	TGCGCCAGCAGCCAAGAGGGCTTTACCTACGAGCAGTACTTC
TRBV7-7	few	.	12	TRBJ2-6	CASSSGANVLTF	TGTGCTAGCTCATCTGGGGCCAACGTCCTGACTTTC
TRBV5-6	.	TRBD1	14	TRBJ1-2	CASSLPGGGYGYTF	TGTGCCAGCAGCTTGCCAGGGGGCGGCTATGGCTACACCTTC
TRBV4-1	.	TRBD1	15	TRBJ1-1	CASSLTGGGRAEAFF	TGCGCCAGCAGCCTCACAGGGGGCGGGAGGGCTGAAGCTTTCTTT
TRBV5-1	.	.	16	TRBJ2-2	CASSLMASPNTGELFF	TGCGCCAGCAGCTTGATGGCTAGCCCGAACACCGGGGAGCTGTTTTTT
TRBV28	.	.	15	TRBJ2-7	CASSLPGGLAYEQYF	TGTGCCAGCAGTTTACCGGGCGGCCTAGCCTACGAGCAGTACTTC
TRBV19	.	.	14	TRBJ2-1	CASSIAGAYNEQFF	TGTGCCAGTAGTATAGCAGGGGCCTACAATGAGCAGTTCTTC
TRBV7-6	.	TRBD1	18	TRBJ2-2	CASSSQNRTGGVTGELFF	TGTGCCAGCAGCTCACAAAACCGGACAGGGGGCGTCACCGGGGAGCTGTTTTTT
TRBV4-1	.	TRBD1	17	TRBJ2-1	CASSHGVRDRGYNEQFF	TGCGCCAGCAGCCACGGAGTCCGGGACAGGGGATACAATGAGCAGTTCTTC
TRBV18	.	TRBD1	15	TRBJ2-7	CASSEPGQGNYEQYF	TGTGCCAGCTCAGAGCCGGGACAGGGAAACTACGAGCAGTACTTC
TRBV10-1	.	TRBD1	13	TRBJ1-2	CATATGRVYGYTF	TGCGCCACCGCGACAGGGCGAGTATATGGCTACACCTTC
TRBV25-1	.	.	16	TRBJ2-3	CASSEYTGTTPDTQYF	TGTGCCAGCAGTGAATACACAGGGACGACTCCAGATACGCAGTATTTT
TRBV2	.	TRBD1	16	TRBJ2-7	CASSESGTGLSYEQYF	TGTGCCAGCAGTGAATCCGGGACAGGCCTTTCCTACGAGCAGTACTTC
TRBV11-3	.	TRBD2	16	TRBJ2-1	CASSLSNWGGYNEQFF	TGTGCCAGCAGCCTCTCCAACTGGGGGGGGTACAATGAGCAGTTCTTC
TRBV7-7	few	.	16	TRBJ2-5	CASSLEKGRSTGTQYF	TGTGCTAGCAGCTTAGAGAAAGGACGGTCCACAGGGACCCAGTACTTC
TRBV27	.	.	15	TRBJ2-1	CASSSGSGAYNEQFF	TGTGCCAGCAGTTCAGGGAGCGGAGCGTACAATGAGCAGTTCTTC
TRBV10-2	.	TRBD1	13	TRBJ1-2	CASTPSQGNGYTF	TGCGCCAGCACCCCTTCACAGGGGAATGGCTACACCTTC
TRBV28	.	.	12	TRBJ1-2	CASEVRGDGYTF	TGTGCCAGCGAAGTTAGAGGGGATGGCTACACCTTC
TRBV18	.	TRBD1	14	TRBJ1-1	CASSPDRGTTEAFF	TGTGCCAGCTCACCGGACAGGGGGACGACTGAAGCTTTCTTT
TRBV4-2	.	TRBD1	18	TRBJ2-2	CASSPRTGGNRNTGELFF	TGTGCCAGCAGCCCCAGGACAGGGGGCAATCGGAACACCGGGGAGCTGTTTTTT
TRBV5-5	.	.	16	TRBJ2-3	CASSLVSGTSTDTQYF	TGTGCCAGCAGCTTGGTTAGCGGAACTAGCACAGATACGCAGTATTTT
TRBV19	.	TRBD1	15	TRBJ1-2	CASSVDRGANYGYTF	TGTGCCAGTAGTGTTGACAGGGGTGCTAACTATGGCTACACCTTC
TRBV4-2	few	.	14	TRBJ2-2	CASSQDAQTGELFF	TGTGCCAGCAGCCAAGATGCCCAGACCGGGGAGCTGTTTTTT